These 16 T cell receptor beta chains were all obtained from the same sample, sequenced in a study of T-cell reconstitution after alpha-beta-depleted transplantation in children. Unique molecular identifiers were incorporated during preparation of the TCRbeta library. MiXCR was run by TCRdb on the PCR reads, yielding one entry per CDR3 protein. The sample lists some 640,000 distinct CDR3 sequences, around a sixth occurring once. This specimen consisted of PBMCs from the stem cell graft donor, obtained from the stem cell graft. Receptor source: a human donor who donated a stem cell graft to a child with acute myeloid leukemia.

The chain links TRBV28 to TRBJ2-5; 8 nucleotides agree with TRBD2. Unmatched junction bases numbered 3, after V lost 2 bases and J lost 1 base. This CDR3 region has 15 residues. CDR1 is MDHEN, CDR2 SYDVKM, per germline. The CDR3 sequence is CASSLSGGSQETQYF. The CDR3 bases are TGTGCCAGCAGTTTAAGCGGGGGTTCCCAAGAGACCCAGTACTTC.

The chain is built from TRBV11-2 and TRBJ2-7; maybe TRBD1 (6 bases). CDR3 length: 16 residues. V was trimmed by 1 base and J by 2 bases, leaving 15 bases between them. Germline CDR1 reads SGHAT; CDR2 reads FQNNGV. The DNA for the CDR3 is TGTGCCAGCAGCTTAGTGGCTGGGACATCTCCCTACGAGCAGTACTTC. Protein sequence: CASSLVAGTSPYEQYF.

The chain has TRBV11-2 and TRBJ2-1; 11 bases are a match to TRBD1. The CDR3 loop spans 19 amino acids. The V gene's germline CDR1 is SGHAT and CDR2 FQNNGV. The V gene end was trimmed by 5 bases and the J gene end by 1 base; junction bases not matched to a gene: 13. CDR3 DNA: TGTGCCAGCAGCAAAACAGGGACAGGGGGTTTCTTATCCTACAATGAGCAGTTCTTC. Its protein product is CASSKTGTGGFLSYNEQFF.

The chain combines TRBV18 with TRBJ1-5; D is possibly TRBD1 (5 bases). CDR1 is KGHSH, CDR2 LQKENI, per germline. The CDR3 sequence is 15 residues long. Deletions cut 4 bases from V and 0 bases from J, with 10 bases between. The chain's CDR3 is CASSQGESSNQPQHF. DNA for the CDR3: TGTGCCAGCTCACAAGGGGAATCTAGCAATCAGCCCCAGCATTTT.

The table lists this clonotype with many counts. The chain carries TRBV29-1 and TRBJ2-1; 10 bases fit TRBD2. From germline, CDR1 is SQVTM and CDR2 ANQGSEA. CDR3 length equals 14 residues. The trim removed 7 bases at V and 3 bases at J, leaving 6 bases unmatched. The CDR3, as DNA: TGCAGCGCCGAGCGGGGGGGCGTCTACAATGAGCAGTTCTTC. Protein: CSAERGGVYNEQFF.

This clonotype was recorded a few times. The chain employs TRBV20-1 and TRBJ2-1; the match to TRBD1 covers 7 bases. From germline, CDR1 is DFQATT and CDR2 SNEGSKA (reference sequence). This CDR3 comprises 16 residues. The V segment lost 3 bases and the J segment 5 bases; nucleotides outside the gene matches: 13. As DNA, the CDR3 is TGCAGTGCTAGGGCCATGTGGGACAGAGCCCACAATGAGCAGTTCTTC. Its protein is CSARAMWDRAHNEQFF.

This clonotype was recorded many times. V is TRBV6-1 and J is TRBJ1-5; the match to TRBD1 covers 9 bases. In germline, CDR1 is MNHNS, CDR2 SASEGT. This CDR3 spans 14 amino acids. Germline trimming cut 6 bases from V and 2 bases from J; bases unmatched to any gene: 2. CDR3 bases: TGTGCCAGCAGGGACAGGGGAGGCAATCAGCCCCAGCATTTT. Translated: CASRDRGGNQPQHF.

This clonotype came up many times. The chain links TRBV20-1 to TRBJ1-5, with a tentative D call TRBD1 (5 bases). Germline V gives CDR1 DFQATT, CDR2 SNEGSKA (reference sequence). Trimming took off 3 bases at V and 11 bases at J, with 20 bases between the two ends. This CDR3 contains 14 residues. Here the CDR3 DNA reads TGCAGTGCTAGTCGGGACCCCGACGCGGCGGCCCAGCATTTT. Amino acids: CSASRDPDAAAQHF.

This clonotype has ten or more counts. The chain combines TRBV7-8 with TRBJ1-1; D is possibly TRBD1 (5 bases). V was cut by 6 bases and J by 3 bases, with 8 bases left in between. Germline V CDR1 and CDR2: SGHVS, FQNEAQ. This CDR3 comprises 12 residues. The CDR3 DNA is TGTGCCAGCAGTTCAGGGTACACTGAAGCTTTCTTT. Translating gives CASSSGYTEAFF.

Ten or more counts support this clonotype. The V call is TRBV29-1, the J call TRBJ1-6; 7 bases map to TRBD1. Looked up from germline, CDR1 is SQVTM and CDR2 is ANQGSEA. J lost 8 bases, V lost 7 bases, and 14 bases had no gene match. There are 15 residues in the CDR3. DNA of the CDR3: TGCAGCGCCACCTCGGGTGGGACAGCAGATTCACCCCTCCACTTT. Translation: CSATSGGTADSPLHF.

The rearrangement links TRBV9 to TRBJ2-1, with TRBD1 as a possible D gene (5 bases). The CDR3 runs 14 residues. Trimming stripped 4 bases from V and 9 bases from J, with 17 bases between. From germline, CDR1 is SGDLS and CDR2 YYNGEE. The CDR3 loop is CASSLQGRSSEQFF. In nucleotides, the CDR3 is TGTGCCAGCAGCCTGCAGGGCAGGAGTAGTGAGCAGTTCTTC. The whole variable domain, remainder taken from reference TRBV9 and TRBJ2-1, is DSGVTQTPKHLITATGQRVTLRCSPRSGDLSVYWYQQSLDQGLQFLIQYYNGEERAKGNILERFSAQQFPDLHSELNLSSLELGDSALYFCASSLQGRSSEQFFGPGTRLTVL.

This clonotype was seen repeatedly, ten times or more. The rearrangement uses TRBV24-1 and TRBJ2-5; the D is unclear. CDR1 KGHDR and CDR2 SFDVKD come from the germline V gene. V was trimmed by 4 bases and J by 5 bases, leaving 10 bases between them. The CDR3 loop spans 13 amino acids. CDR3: CATSDSSGETQYF. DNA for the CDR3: TGTGCCACCAGTGACAGCTCTGGTGAGACCCAGTACTTC.

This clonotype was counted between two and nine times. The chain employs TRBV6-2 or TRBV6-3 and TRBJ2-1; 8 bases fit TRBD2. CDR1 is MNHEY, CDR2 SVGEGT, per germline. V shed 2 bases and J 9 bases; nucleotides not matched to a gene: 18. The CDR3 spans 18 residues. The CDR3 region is CASSYPLGAGLARSEQFF. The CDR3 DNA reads TGTGCCAGCAGTTACCCACTGGGTGCCGGACTAGCCCGGAGTGAGCAGTTCTTC.

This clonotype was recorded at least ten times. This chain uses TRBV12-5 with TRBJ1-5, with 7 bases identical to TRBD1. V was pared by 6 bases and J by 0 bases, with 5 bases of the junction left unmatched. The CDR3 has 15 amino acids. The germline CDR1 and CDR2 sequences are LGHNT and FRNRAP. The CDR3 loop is CASGGGSTSNQPQHF. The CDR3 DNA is TGTGCTAGTGGAGGGGGCAGTACTAGCAATCAGCCCCAGCATTTT.

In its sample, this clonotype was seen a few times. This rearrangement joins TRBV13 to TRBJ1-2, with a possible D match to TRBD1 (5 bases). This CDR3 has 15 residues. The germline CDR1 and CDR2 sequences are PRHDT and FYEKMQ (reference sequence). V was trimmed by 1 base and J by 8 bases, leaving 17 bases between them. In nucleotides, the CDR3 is TGTGCCAGCAGCTTAGCGGGGGATACACGAGCCGGCTACACCTTC. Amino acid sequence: CASSLAGDTRAGYTF.

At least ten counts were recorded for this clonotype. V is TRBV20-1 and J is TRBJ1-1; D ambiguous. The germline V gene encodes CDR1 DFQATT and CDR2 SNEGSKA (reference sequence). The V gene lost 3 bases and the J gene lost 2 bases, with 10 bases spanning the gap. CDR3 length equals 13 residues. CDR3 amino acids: CSASWTANTEAFF. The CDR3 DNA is TGCAGTGCTAGCTGGACGGCCAACACTGAAGCTTTCTTT.